This passage covers 28 T cell receptor beta chains from one sample sequenced in a study of blood T cell repertoires in COVID-19. Data came from immunoSEQ multiplex PCR; TCRdb stores just in-frame clones and leaves some out. The sample carries some 70,000 clones, approximately 79% recorded once. Sequencing was performed on peripheral blood. The source is a woman aged 50 to 60 with acute or convalescent COVID-19.

The chain has TRBV28 and TRBJ2-1; 8 positions match TRBD2. V trimming: 1 base; J trimming: 4 bases; junction bases outside the gene matches: 6. Per germline, CDR1 MDHEN and CDR2 SYDVKM. The CDR3 runs 16 residues. The CDR3 DNA follows: TGTGCCAGCAGTTTATTGACTAGCGCACCGTACAATGAGCAGTTCTTC. Translated: CASSLLTSAPYNEQFF.

The chain uses TRBV6-2 or TRBV6-3 and TRBJ2-2, with TRBD2 matching over 7 bases. Germline V gene lookup returns CDR1 MNHEY and CDR2 SVGEGT. This CDR3 has 15 residues. Unmatched junction bases numbered 6, after V lost 6 bases and J lost 2 bases. CDR3 sequence reads: CASSPTSPNTGELFF. CDR3 nucleotides: TGTGCCAGCAGCCCGACTAGCCCCAACACCGGGGAGCTGTTTTTT.

The chain couples TRBV6-5 to TRBJ2-3; 7 bases line up with TRBD1. V dropped 8 bases and J dropped 0; count of bases not matched to a gene: 5. CDR1 is MNHEY, CDR2 SVGAGI, per germline. CDR3 length equals 14 residues. The CDR3 region is CASSRGLSTDTQYF. In DNA, the CDR3 is TGTGCCAGCTCGAGGGGGCTGAGCACAGATACGCAGTATTTT.

This clone showed up just once. This rearrangement joins TRBV27 to TRBJ2-2; 9 bases fit TRBD2. Germline assignment: CDR1 MNHEY and CDR2 SMNVEV (reference sequence). The CDR3 extends over 17 amino acids. The V gene end was trimmed by 3 bases and the J gene end by 2 bases; junction bases not matched to a gene: 7. The CDR3, as DNA: TGTGCCAGCAGTTTTATGGGTAGCGGGAGTAACACCGGGGAGCTGTTTTTT. Amino acids: CASSFMGSGSNTGELFF.

V and J are TRBV6-2 or TRBV6-3 and TRBJ2-2, with D tentatively TRBD2 (6 bases). Per the germline V gene, CDR1 is MNHEY and CDR2 is SVGEGT. This CDR3 is 16 amino acids long. Trimming took 4 bases from V and 13 from J, leaving 25 bases between them. CDR3 DNA sequence: TGTGCCAGCAGTTCCACTCTGAGCGGCCTAGCGCGTGGGCTGTTTTTT. It translates to CASSSTLSGLARGLFF.

This rearrangement joins TRBV14 to TRBJ2-1; 9 positions agree with TRBD2. The CDR3 sequence is 14 residues long. Trimming at V came to 4 bases and at J to 5 bases, leaving 3 bases not matched to a gene. The germline V gene has CDR1 SGHDN and CDR2 FVKESK. In nucleotides, the CDR3 is TGTGCCAGCAGCCCGGGACTAGCTAACAATGAGCAGTTCTTC. Translation gives CASSPGLANNEQFF. Combining the CDR3 with reference TRBV14 and TRBJ2-1 gives the whole variable domain EAGVTQFPSHSVIEKGQTVTLRCDPISGHDNLYWYRRVMGKEIKFLLHFVKESKQDESGMPNNRFLAERTGGTYSTLKVQPAELEDSGVYFCASSPGLANNEQFFGPGTRLTVL.

The chain carries TRBV4-1 and TRBJ1-5; a weak D match, TRBD1 (6 bases). V lost 3 bases to trimming and J lost 7 bases, with 13 bases between them. The CDR3 is 14 residues long. Germline-derived CDR1 and CDR2 are MGHRA and YSYEKL. CDR3 residues: CASSQGTYGQPQHF. The CDR3 DNA sequence: TGCGCCAGCAGCCAGGGGACATATGGGCAGCCCCAGCATTTT.

This clone has just a few counts. V is TRBV2 and J is TRBJ1-5, with D uncertain. Germline V gene sequence: CDR1 SNHLY, CDR2 FYNNEI. The CDR3 is 15 amino acids. V lost 6 bases to trimming and J lost 4 bases, with 16 bases between them. For the CDR3, the DNA is TGTGCCAGCAGGAGGCTGGTCGGGGAAAATCAGCCCCAGCATTTT. This sequence encodes CASRRLVGENQPQHF.

This chain connects TRBV6-5 to TRBJ1-6; D is possibly TRBD1 (5 bases). In germline, CDR1 is MNHEY, CDR2 SVGAGI. V was shortened by 2 bases and J by 5 bases, with 10 bases between the two germline ends. The CDR3 runs to 15 residues. CDR3 sequence: CASSYRGHNNSPLHF. The CDR3, as DNA: TGTGCCAGCAGTTACAGGGGCCATAATAATTCACCCCTCCACTTT.

V is TRBV5-1 and J is TRBJ2-7; 8 nucleotides match TRBD1. The CDR3 covers 16 residues. After removal of 4 bases from V and 2 bases from J, the junction contained 11 bases not matched to a gene. The V gene's germline CDR1 is SGHRS and CDR2 YFSETQ. The CDR3 bases are TGCGCCAGCAGCACAGCAGGTCAGGGGGCCGCCTACGAGCAGTACTTC. Protein: CASSTAGQGAAYEQYF.

The chain couples TRBV27 to TRBJ2-1; the match to TRBD2 covers 8 bases. The CDR3 covers 13 residues. The germline V gene encodes CDR1 MNHEY and CDR2 SMNVEV (reference sequence). With 0 bases clipped from V and 10 bases from J, the junction kept 2 bases outside the gene matches. CDR3 DNA sequence: TGTGCCAGCAGTTTATCACGGGGGGGAGAGCAGTTCTTC. It yields the protein CASSLSRGGEQFF.

This sequence joins TRBV10-2 and TRBJ1-3; no firm D call. The CDR3 spans 14 residues. Trimming removed 7 bases from V and 0 bases from J, with 10 bases in between. Germline values: CDR1 WSHSY, CDR2 SAAADI. The CDR3 region has the DNA TGCGCCAGCAACCCGTCGGGCTCTGGAAACACCATATATTTT. Translating gives CASNPSGSGNTIYF.

The V and J genes are TRBV3-1 (or the pseudogene TRBV3-2) and TRBJ2-1, with 11 bases identical to TRBD1. Germline V gene sequence: CDR1 LGHDT, CDR2 YNNKEL (reference sequence). The CDR3 runs 15 residues. The V and J ends lost 4 bases and 6 bases, in that order; junction bases with no gene match: 5. The CDR3 DNA reads as TGTGCCAGCAGCCCCCGGGACAGGGGGGGCAATGAGCAGTTCTTC. Amino acids: CASSPRDRGGNEQFF.

The V gene is TRBV20-1, the J gene TRBJ1-4; D is undetermined. Germline V lookup: CDR1 DFQATT, CDR2 SNEGSKA (reference sequence). CDR3 length: 11 residues. Between the trimmed V and J ends, which lost 0 bases and 8 bases, there was a span of 4 bases. CDR3 nucleotides: TGCAGTGCTAGAGAACTAGAAAAACTGTTTTTT. Amino acids: CSARELEKLFF.

The V and J genes are TRBV5-1 and TRBJ2-1; D ambiguous. V shed 0 bases and J shed 7 bases, with 5 bases lying between them. CDR3 size: 12 residues. The germline gives CDR1 SGHRS, CDR2 YFSETQ. CDR3: CASSLELNEQFF. The CDR3 coding sequence is TGCGCCAGCAGCTTGGAGCTTAATGAGCAGTTCTTC.

This clone has a handful of counts. This CDR3 reads CASNDGGAPETQYF. The CDR3 nucleotides are TGTGCCAGCAATGACGGGGGGGCCCCGGAGACCCAGTACTTC. The chain joins TRBV27 to TRBJ2-5, with 8 bases that match TRBD2. Germline V CDR1 and CDR2: MNHEY, SMNVEV (reference sequence). The CDR3 has 14 residues. V was pared by 7 bases and J by 5 bases, with 9 bases of the junction left unmatched.

The rearrangement joins TRBV7-6 to TRBJ2-1; 8 bases are a match to TRBD2. Germline V lookup: CDR1 SGHVS, CDR2 FNYEAQ. V trimming: 5 bases; J trimming: 8 bases; junction bases outside the gene matches: 8. The CDR3 extends over 14 amino acids. This CDR3 is CASSPPGGGDEQFF. The CDR3 nucleotides read TGTGCCAGCAGCCCACCCGGGGGGGGAGATGAGCAGTTCTTC.

The chain combines TRBV5-1 with TRBJ1-2; the match to TRBD1 covers 8 bases. With 4 bases clipped from V and 2 bases from J, the junction kept 7 bases outside the gene matches. CDR3 length: 15 residues. Per the germline V gene, CDR1 is SGHRS and CDR2 is YFSETQ. This chain's CDR3 is CASSLGQGVNYGYTF. CDR3 in DNA: TGCGCCAGCAGCCTTGGACAGGGCGTCAACTATGGCTACACCTTC.

The chain links TRBV5-1 to TRBJ2-2, with 10 bases that match TRBD1. The CDR3 length is 16 residues. Germline CDR1 SGHRS, CDR2 YFSETQ. After removal of 4 bases from V and 3 bases from J, the junction contained 6 bases not matched to a gene. The CDR3 region has the DNA TGCGCCAGCAGCACGGGACAGGGGATCGACACCGGGGAGCTGTTTTTT. It specifies CASSTGQGIDTGELFF.

This rearrangement joins TRBV6-5 to TRBJ1-1; tentative D call: TRBD1 (6 bases). The CDR3 is made up of 14 amino acids. The germline V gene encodes CDR1 MNHEY and CDR2 SVGAGI. Deletions cut 6 bases from V and 11 bases from J, with 22 bases between. As DNA, the CDR3 is TGTGCCAGCAGAGCCTCAGGGGCGGCGGGGGAGGCTTTCTTT. Protein sequence: CASRASGAAGEAFF.

The table lists this clone with a few counts. The CDR3 here is CAWSQRGRAFF. The DNA of the CDR3 is TGTGCCTGGAGTCAGCGTGGAAGAGCTTTCTTT. The chain employs TRBV30 and TRBJ1-1; D is undetermined. The CDR3 consists of 11 residues. The germline gives CDR1 GTSNPN, CDR2 SVGIG (reference sequence). Trimming took off 2 bases at V and 10 bases at J, with 11 bases between the two ends.

This clone turned up a few times. The gene calls are TRBV5-1 and TRBJ2-3; 7 nucleotides agree with TRBD2. CDR1 and CDR2 (germline): SGHRS, YFSETQ. Trimming cost V 4 bases and J 4 bases; bases outside gene matches: 15. The CDR3 runs 17 residues. The CDR3 DNA reads TGCGCCAGCAGCCTCGGGGGGTATACAAGGAGGGCAGATACGCAGTATTTT. The encoded protein is CASSLGGYTRRADTQYF.

This chain uses TRBV21-1 with TRBJ2-7; the table's TRBD2 call for D was not verified on the DNA. TRBV21-1 is flagged as a pseudogene. The CDR3 is 17 residues long. The CDR3 spells CASSKAPSAGAAYEQYF. For the CDR3, the DNA is TGTGCCAGCAGCAAAGCGCCTTCGGCGGGAGCCGCGTACGAGCAGTACTTC.

The chain is built from TRBV27 and TRBJ1-6, with 8 bases identical to TRBD1. The CDR3 has 14 amino acids. V lost 8 bases and J lost 9; bases outside the gene matches: 9. Germline values: CDR1 MNHEY, CDR2 SMNVEV (reference sequence). The CDR3 protein is CASSPDRVASPLHF. CDR3 DNA sequence: TGTGCCAGCTCACCGGACAGGGTAGCTTCACCCCTCCACTTT.

V and J are TRBV3-1 (or the pseudogene TRBV3-2) and TRBJ1-3; possibly TRBD1 for D (5 bases). V lost 4 bases and J lost 2, with 9 bases in between. Germline assignment: CDR1 LGHDT and CDR2 YNNKEL (reference sequence). This CDR3 region has 14 residues. CDR3 in DNA: TGTGCCAGCAGCCCCAGGGAGGCTGGAAACACCATATATTTT. It translates to CASSPREAGNTIYF.

The V gene is TRBV29-1, the J gene TRBJ2-1; no clear D. Germline CDR1 and CDR2: SQVTM and ANQGSEA. Trimming took off 3 bases at V and 9 bases at J, with 6 bases between the two ends. The CDR3 contains 10 residues. The CDR3 DNA is TGCAGCGTTGACGACACTGAGCAGTTCTTC. Translated: CSVDDTEQFF.

J is TRBJ2-7 and V is TRBV5-1; 7 positions match TRBD1. Germline V lookup: CDR1 SGHRS, CDR2 YFSETQ. The V segment lost 5 bases and the J segment 12 bases; nucleotides outside the gene matches: 8. This CDR3 contains 11 residues. CDR3 protein: CASRSDRVLYF. CDR3 coding DNA: TGCGCCAGCAGATCTGACAGGGTGTTGTACTTC. Complete variable domain (other parts from reference TRBV5-1 and TRBJ2-7): KAGVTQTPRYLIKTRGQQVTLSCSPISGHRSVSWYQQTPGQGLQFLFEYFSETQRNKGNFPGRFSGRQFSNSRSEMNVSTLELGDSALYLCASRSDRVLYFGPGTRLTVT.

CDR3 sequence: CASSMNRAPSHSPLHF. The CDR3, as DNA: TGTGCCAGCAGTATGAACAGGGCCCCGAGTCACTCACCCCTCCACTTT. V gene TRBV11-2 combines with J gene TRBJ1-6; the D gene is possibly TRBD1 (6 bases). V gave up 6 bases and J gave up 10 bases, with 22 bases separating them. CDR1 and CDR2 (germline): SGHAT, FQNNGV. This CDR3 has 16 residues.